Below, 2 T cell receptor beta chains from the same sample are listed, as sequenced in a study of CD8+ T cells in alopecia areata. Sampling of alopecia areata patients yielded lesional scalp punch biopsies as well as peripheral blood. In each case, RNA was isolated and then reverse transcribed into cDNA as the sequencing template. Profiled with immunoSEQ multiplex PCR; TCRdb holds only in-frame clones, not every one. The sample contains roughly 15,000 clones, about three fifths of which appear only once. Source material: skin. All receptors derive from a human donor with alopecia areata.

V gene TRBV4-2 combines with J gene TRBJ2-5; D perhaps matches TRBD1 (6 bases). Germline V gene data show CDR1 as LGHNA and CDR2 as YNFKEQ. CDR3 length equals 16 residues. V lost 5 bases and J 4 bases, leaving 20 bases between the germline ends. CDR3 loop: CASSSGGLDRLETQYF. The CDR3 DNA follows: TGTGCCAGCAGCTCTGGGGGTTTGGACAGATTAGAGACCCAGTACTTC.

In this sample, this clone turned up once. The rearrangement uses TRBV28 and TRBJ2-3, with TRBD2 matching 8 bases. The CDR3 is 18 residues long. Germline CDR1 MDHEN, CDR2 SYDVKM. Unmatched junction bases numbered 19, after V lost 7 bases and J lost 4 bases. CDR3 residues: CASMGWSGSVGRSDTQYF. CDR3 nucleotide sequence: TGTGCCAGCATGGGGTGGAGCGGGAGCGTAGGACGCTCAGATACGCAGTATTTT.